These 15 T cell receptor beta chains came from one sample sequenced in a study of CD8 T cells in ankylosing spondylitis (dated by TCRdb to 2017 to 2019). Library preparation used 5' RACE. TCRdb records Illumina HiSeq 2500 as the sequencer. TCRdb passed the public sequencing reads through fastp at Q25 and MiXCR, retaining productive beta sequences. Every entry covers one CDR3 protein and lists the most common genes and DNA from its rows. The sample profile shows around 490,000 distinct CDR3 sequences; roughly 5.2% of them were found once. Approximately 3.5% of the sample is held by the ten biggest clonotypes. Results and caveats for the whole study, not just this receptor: Blood from ankylosing spondylitis patients appeared to be characterized by a TCR beta motif made up of seven or eight highly homologous amino acid variants.

No antigen is known for these receptors. The sample was blood, either unsorted or a sorted T cell fraction (not recorded which). These TCRs come from a male donor with ankylosing spondylitis.

This clonotype was seen repeatedly, ten times or more. This chain joins TRBV10-3 and TRBJ2-1; 14 nucleotides match TRBD2. The CDR3 length is 17 residues. After removal of 2 bases from V and 8 bases from J, the junction contained 8 bases not matched to a gene. Germline values: CDR1 ENHRY, CDR2 SYGVKD. The CDR3 DNA sequence: TGTGCCATCAGTGAGGGCCCCGGGACTAGCGGGGGCGATGAGCAGTTCTTC. Its protein is CAISEGPGTSGGDEQFF.

This clonotype was counted at least ten times. The chain carries TRBV12-3 or TRBV12-4 and TRBJ1-5; the D gene is possibly TRBD1 (5 bases). V was cut by 6 bases and J by 3 bases, with 9 bases left in between. The length of the CDR3 is 13 residues. In nucleotides, the CDR3 is TGTGCCAGCAGGGGGACCCTCAATCAGCCCCAGCATTTT. As protein: CASRGTLNQPQHF.

The sample holds a few counts of this clonotype. This chain links TRBV5-6 with TRBJ1-2; 9 bases are shared with TRBD1. The CDR3 extends over 14 amino acids. J lost 4 bases, V lost 4 bases, and 5 bases had no gene match. CDR1 is SGHDT and CDR2 is YYEEEE in the germline V gene. The CDR3 sequence is CASSPGTGIYGYTF. CDR3 nucleotides: TGTGCCAGCAGCCCAGGGACAGGGATCTATGGCTACACCTTC.

This clonotype was counted between two and nine times. The V gene is TRBV11-2, the J gene TRBJ2-7; D gene uncertain. The CDR3 totals 14 residues. Trimming removed 1 base from V and 3 bases from J, with 10 bases in between. The germline gives CDR1 SGHAT, CDR2 FQNNGV. CDR3 residues: CASSLGLLNYEQYF. The CDR3 nucleotides read TGTGCCAGCAGCTTAGGGCTACTTAACTACGAGCAGTACTTC.

In its sample, this clonotype was seen many times. The genes are TRBV6-1 and TRBJ2-7; D is ambiguous. V lost 8 bases and J lost 1, with 12 bases in between. Germline V lookup: CDR1 MNHNS, CDR2 SASEGT. This CDR3 has 13 residues. The CDR3, as DNA: TGTGCCAGCGGACGGCCATCATCCTACGAGCAGTACTTC. Translated: CASGRPSSYEQYF.

This clonotype was observed at least ten times. The chain recombines TRBV24-1 with TRBJ1-2; maybe TRBD1 (6 bases). CDR1 is KGHDR, CDR2 SFDVKD, per germline. CDR3 length: 14 residues. V dropped 3 bases and J dropped 2 bases, with 9 bases sitting between them. CDR3 protein: CATSDGGQNYGYTF. The CDR3 DNA reads TGTGCCACCAGTGATGGGGGGCAGAACTATGGCTACACCTTC.

This clonotype was counted ten times or more. The chain carries TRBV6-2 or TRBV6-3 and TRBJ2-7; TRBD2 agrees at 13 bases. With 6 bases clipped from V and 4 bases from J, the junction kept 3 bases outside the gene matches. The CDR3 is made up of 14 amino acids. Per germline, CDR1 MNHEY and CDR2 SVGEGT. This CDR3 reads CASRGLAGEYEQYF. In DNA form, the CDR3 reads TGTGCCAGCAGAGGACTAGCGGGAGAATACGAGCAGTACTTC.

In its sample, this clonotype was seen many times. The V call is TRBV10-3, the J call TRBJ2-5; unclear D gene. CDR3 size: 14 residues. Germline V gives CDR1 ENHRY, CDR2 SYGVKD. Trimming left V 0 bases short and J 3 bases short, with 8 bases between. CDR3 in DNA: TGTGCCATCAGTGAGTCTATGAGCAAAGAGACCCAGTACTTC. This translates into CAISESMSKETQYF.

At least ten counts were recorded for this clonotype. The gene calls are TRBV20-1 and TRBJ2-2, with D perhaps TRBD2 (6 bases). CDR1 is DFQATT, CDR2 SNEGSKA, per germline (reference sequence). This CDR3 comprises 16 residues. Trimming removed 6 bases at V and 1 base at J, with 18 bases between. The CDR3: CSAIPGLRLNTGELFF. The CDR3 coding sequence is TGCAGTGCGATACCGGGACTGCGACTGAACACCGGGGAGCTGTTTTTT.

This clonotype was recorded a few times. For the CDR3, the DNA is TGTGCCAGCAGTTACCGGACAGTGAACACTGAAGCTTTCTTT. Residues: CASSYRTVNTEAFF. V and J are TRBV6-5 and TRBJ1-1; possible D gene TRBD1, 6 bases. Germline assignment: CDR1 MNHEY and CDR2 SVGAGI. The CDR3 contains 14 residues. V shed 2 bases and J shed 0 bases, with 7 bases lying between them.

This clonotype occurred many times. The chain combines TRBV27 with TRBJ2-4; D possibly matches TRBD1 or TRBD2 (5 bases each). Germline V gives CDR1 MNHEY, CDR2 SMNVEV (reference sequence). This CDR3 is 16 amino acids long. Trimming left V 5 bases short and J 3 bases short, with 17 bases between. The CDR3 bases are TGTGCCAGCAGTCTCTCTGGGGATGGGGGCAAAAACATTCAGTACTTC. Encoded protein: CASSLSGDGGKNIQYF.

In this sample, this clonotype turned up a few times. The rearrangement uses TRBV20-1 and TRBJ2-1, with D possibly TRBD1 on 6 matching bases. Germline assignment: CDR1 DFQATT and CDR2 SNEGSKA (reference sequence). CDR3 length: 17 residues. Trimming removed 0 bases at V and 1 base at J, with 16 bases between. The CDR3 here is CSARDQGQIRSYNEQFF. CDR3 DNA sequence: TGCAGTGCTAGAGATCAGGGACAAATCCGGTCCTACAATGAGCAGTTCTTC.

This clonotype was recorded at least ten times. Germline and junction disagree at one end, which may indicate a read error. The rearrangement joins TRBV4-1 to TRBJ2-1; D could derive from TRBD1 or TRBD2 (5 bases each). This CDR3 region has 16 residues. Germline CDR1 is MGHRA and CDR2 is YSYEKL. The DNA for the CDR3 is TGCGCCAGCAGGCAAGGTGGGGGAGTCTCCTACAATGAGCAGTTCTTC. Its translation is CASRQGGGVSYNEQFF.

This clonotype was detected ten times or more. The V call is TRBV4-2, the J call TRBJ1-4; D remains ambiguous. Germline V gene data show CDR1 as LGHNA and CDR2 as YNFKEQ. V shed 1 base and J shed 0 bases, with 9 bases lying between them. The CDR3 consists of 16 residues. This CDR3 reads CASSQASHSTNEKLFF. DNA of the CDR3: TGTGCCAGCAGCCAAGCCTCACATTCAACTAATGAAAAACTGTTTTTT.

Remarks on this clonotype: The junction departs from germline at one end; a sequencing error may be responsible. The chain has TRBV5-5 and TRBJ2-1, with D perhaps TRBD1 (5 bases). Germline values: CDR1 SGHKS, CDR2 YYEKEE (reference sequence). CDR3 size: 14 residues. In DNA, the CDR3 is TGTGCCATCAGCCCCGGCCTAGGGGACAATGAGCAGTTCTTC. It is translated as CAISPGLGDNEQFF.